This T cell receptor (beta chain) is drawn from a study of shared clonotypes between healthy human individuals. Study results and caveats: Owing to a small donor count, the genetic and exposure-history diversity represented was limited.

Of note for this clone: The antigen is unknown.

The naive CD8 fraction comprised CD45RO-negative cells positively selected for CCR7 and excluded terminally differentiated effector memory CD45RA+ cells. Donors had no recently reported acute infections or vaccinations and were HIV-negative. Nashville, Tennessee was home to all donors, each a Caucasian adult. The CDR3 is made up of 15 amino acids. V lost 2 bases, J lost 6 bases, and 16 bases lay in between. Germline-derived CDR1 and CDR2 are SEHNR and FQNEAQ (reference sequence). Methods used by the authors: ImmunoSEQ yielded junction-only sequences lacking quality scores, so filtering differed. Method: immunoSEQ multiplex PCR; TCRdb's copy keeps in-frame clones and lacks some. D and trimming were read from the DNA, whereas the V and J calls and clone size are those reported in that table. This sample has under 600,000 clones; 95% to 98% occur once, and the top ten carry approximately 0.3%.

The sequencing sample was made of naive CD8+ T cells sorted from blood. The receptor was isolated from a man aged 25 to 40 in good health. V and J are TRBV7-9 and TRBJ1-2, with a weak D call TRBD1 (6 bases). CDR3 amino acids: CASSLKDSGIHGYTF. CDR3 in DNA: TGTGCCAGCAGCTTAAAGGACAGCGGGATTCATGGCTACACCTTC.